This T cell receptor (beta chain) comes out of a study of shared clonotypes between healthy human individuals. From germline, CDR1 is ENHRY and CDR2 SYGVKD. This CDR3 region has 12 residues. Trimming pared 9 bases from V and 1 base from J, leaving 10 bases between. There are many counts of this clone. Other nucleotide sequences from this sample produce the same CDR3. Only in-frame clones appear in the TCRdb table, and some are missing; sequencing was by immunoSEQ multiplex PCR. The table records about 2 million clones, over 85% of them present only once. CD45RO-negative cells were positively selected for CCR7, leaving out terminally differentiated effector memory CD45RA+ cells.

The chain is built from TRBV10-3 and TRBJ2-7, with TRBD1 as a possible D gene (6 bases). The specimen was naive CD8+ T cells sorted from blood. The clonotype comes from a man aged 18 to 29 in good health. The CDR3 coding sequence is TGTGCCATACGGACAGCTTCCTACGAGCAGTACTTC. Protein sequence: CAIRTASYEQYF.